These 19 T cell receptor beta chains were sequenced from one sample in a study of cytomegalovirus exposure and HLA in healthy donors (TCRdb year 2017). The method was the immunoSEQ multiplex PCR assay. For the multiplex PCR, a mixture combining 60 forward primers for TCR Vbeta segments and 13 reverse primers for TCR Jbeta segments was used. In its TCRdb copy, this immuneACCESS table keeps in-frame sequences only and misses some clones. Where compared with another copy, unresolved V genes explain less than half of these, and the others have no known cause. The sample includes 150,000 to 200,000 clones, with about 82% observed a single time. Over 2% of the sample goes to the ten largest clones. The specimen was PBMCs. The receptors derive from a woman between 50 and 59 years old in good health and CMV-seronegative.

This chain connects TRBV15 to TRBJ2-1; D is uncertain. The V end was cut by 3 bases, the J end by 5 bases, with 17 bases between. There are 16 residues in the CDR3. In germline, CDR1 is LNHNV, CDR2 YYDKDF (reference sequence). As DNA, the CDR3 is TGTGCCACCAGCAGCTCTTTTTGGGCTGCAGACAATGAGCAGTTCTTC. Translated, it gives CATSSSFWAADNEQFF.

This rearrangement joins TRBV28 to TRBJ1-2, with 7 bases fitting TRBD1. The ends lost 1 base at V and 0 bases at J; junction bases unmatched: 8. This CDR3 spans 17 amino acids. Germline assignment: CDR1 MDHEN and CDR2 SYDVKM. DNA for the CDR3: TGTGCCAGCAGTTTATCGACAGGGTTCGGGACTAACTATGGCTACACCTTC. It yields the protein CASSLSTGFGTNYGYTF.

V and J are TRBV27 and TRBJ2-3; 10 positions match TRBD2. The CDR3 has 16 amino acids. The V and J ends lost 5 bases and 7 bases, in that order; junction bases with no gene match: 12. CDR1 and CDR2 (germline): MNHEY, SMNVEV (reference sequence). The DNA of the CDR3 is TGTGCCAGCAGTCCCTTAGGAGCGGGAGGGCCGAATACGCAGTATTTT. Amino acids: CASSPLGAGGPNTQYF.

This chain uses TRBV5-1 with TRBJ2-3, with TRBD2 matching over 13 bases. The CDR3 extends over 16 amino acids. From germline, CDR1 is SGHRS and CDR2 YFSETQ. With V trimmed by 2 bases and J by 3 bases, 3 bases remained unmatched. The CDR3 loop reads CASSLLAGGPTDTQYF. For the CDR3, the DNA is TGCGCCAGCAGCTTACTAGCGGGAGGGCCGACAGATACGCAGTATTTT.

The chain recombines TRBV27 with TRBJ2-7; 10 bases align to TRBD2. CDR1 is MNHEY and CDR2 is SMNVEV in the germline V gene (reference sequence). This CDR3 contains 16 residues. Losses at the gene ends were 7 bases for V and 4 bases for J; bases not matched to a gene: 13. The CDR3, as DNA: TGTGCCAGCAAAAGAGTGGCAACTAGCGGGATTTACGAGCAGTACTTC. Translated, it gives CASKRVATSGIYEQYF.

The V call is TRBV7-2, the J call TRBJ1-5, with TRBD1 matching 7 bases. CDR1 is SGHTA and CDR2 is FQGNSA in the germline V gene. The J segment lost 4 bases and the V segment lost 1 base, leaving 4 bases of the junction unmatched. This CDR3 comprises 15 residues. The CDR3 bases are TGTGCCAGCAGCTTAGAGGCAGGGGGGAATCAGCCCCAGCATTTT. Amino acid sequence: CASSLEAGGNQPQHF. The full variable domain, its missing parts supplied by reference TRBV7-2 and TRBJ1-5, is GAGVSQSPSNKVTEKGKDVELRCDPISGHTALYWYRQSLGQGLEFLIYFQGNSAPDKSGLPSDRFSAERTGGSVSTLTIQRTQQEDSAVYLCASSLEAGGNQPQHFGDGTRLSIL.

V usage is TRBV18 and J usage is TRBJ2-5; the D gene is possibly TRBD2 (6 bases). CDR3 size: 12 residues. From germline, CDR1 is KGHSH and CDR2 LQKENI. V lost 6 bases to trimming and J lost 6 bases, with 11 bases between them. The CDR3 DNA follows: TGTGCCAGCTCTTCGGGGGAAAAGACCCAGTACTTC. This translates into CASSSGEKTQYF.

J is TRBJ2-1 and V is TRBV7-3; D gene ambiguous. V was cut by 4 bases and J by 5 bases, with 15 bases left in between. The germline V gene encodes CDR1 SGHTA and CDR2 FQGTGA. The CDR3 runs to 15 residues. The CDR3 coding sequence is TGTGCCAGCAGCTCCTCTTTGCGATCGGACAATGAGCAGTTCTTC. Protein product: CASSSSLRSDNEQFF. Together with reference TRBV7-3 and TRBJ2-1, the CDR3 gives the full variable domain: GAGVSQTPSNKVTEKGKYVELRCDPISGHTALYWYRQSLGQGPEFLIYFQGTGAADDSGLPNDRFFAVRPEGSVSTLKIQRTERGDSAVYLCASSSSLRSDNEQFFGPGTRLTVL.

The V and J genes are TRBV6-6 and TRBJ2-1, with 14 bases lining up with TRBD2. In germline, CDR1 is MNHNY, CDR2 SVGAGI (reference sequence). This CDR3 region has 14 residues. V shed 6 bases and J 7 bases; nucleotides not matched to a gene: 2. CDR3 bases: TGTGCCAGCAGCCGACTAGCGGGAGGGAATGAGCAGTTCTTC. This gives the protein CASSRLAGGNEQFF.

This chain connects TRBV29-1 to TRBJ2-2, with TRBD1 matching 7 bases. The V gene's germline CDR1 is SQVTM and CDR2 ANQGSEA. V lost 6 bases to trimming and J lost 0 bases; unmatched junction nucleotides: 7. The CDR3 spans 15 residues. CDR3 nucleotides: TGCAGCGTGGACAGGTACTCCGCGAACACCGGGGAGCTGTTTTTT. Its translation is CSVDRYSANTGELFF.

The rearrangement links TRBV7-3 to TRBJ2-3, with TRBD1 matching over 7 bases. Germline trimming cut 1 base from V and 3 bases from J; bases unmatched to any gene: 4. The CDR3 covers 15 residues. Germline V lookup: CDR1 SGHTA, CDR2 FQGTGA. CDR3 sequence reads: CASSLSRGMTDTQYF. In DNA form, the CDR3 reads TGTGCCAGCAGCTTAAGCAGGGGGATGACAGATACGCAGTATTTT. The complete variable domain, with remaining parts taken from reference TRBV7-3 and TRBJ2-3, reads GAGVSQTPSNKVTEKGKYVELRCDPISGHTALYWYRQSLGQGPEFLIYFQGTGAADDSGLPNDRFFAVRPEGSVSTLKIQRTERGDSAVYLCASSLSRGMTDTQYFGPGTRLTVL.

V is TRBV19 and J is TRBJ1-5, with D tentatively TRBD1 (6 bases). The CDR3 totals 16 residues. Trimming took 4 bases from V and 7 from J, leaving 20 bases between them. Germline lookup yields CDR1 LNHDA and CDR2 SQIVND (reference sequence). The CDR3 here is CASSTIVGVQGQPQHF. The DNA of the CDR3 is TGTGCCAGTAGTACCATAGTAGGGGTACAGGGCCAGCCCCAGCATTTT. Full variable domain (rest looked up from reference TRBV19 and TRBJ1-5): DGGITQSPKYLFRKEGQNVTLSCEQNLNHDAMYWYRQDPGQGLRLIYYSQIVNDFQKGDIAEGYSVSREKKESFPLTVTSAQKNPTAFYLCASSTIVGVQGQPQHFGDGTRLSIL.

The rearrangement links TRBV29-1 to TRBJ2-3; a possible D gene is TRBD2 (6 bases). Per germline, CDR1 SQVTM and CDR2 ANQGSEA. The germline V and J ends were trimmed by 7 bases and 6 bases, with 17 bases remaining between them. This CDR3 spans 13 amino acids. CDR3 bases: TGCAGCGCGCAGAGACTAGTCGGGGATACGCAGTATTTT. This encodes CSAQRLVGDTQYF.

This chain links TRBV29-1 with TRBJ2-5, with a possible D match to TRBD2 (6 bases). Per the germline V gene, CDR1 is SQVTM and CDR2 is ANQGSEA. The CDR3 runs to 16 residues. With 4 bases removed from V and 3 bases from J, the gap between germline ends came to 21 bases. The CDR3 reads CSVGLGLRSVKETQYF. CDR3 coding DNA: TGCAGCGTTGGACTAGGTTTGCGGTCCGTTAAAGAGACCCAGTACTTC.

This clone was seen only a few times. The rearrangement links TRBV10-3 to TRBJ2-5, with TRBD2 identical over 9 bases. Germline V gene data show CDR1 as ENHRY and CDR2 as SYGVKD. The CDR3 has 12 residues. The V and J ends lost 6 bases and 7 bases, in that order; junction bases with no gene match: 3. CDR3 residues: CAIRASGTTQYF. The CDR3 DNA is TGTGCCATCAGAGCTAGCGGGACGACCCAGTACTTC.

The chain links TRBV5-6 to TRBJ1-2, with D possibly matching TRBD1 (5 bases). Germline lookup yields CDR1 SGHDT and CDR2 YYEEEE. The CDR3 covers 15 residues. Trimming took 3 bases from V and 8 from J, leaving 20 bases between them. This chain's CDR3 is CASSWTGTLLGGYTF. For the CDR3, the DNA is TGTGCCAGCAGCTGGACCGGGACTCTCCTGGGGGGCTACACCTTC.

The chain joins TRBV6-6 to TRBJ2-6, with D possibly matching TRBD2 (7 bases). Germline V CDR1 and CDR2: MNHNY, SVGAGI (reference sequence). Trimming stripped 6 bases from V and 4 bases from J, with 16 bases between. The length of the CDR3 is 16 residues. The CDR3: CASSLAGGLGANVLTF. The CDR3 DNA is TGTGCCAGCAGCCTAGCCGGGGGGCTAGGGGCCAACGTCCTGACTTTC.

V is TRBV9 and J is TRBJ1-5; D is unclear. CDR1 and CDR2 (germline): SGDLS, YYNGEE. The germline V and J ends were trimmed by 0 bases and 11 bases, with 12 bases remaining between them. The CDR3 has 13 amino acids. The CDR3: CASSVEVRGAQHF. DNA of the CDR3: TGTGCCAGCAGCGTAGAGGTCCGCGGGGCCCAGCATTTT.

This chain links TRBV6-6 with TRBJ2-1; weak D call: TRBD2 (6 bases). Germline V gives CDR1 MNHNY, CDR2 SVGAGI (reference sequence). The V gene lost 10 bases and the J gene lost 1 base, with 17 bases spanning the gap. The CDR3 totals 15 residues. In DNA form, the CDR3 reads TGTGCCACCCGCTCCCCGCGGGATTCCTACAATGAGCAGTTCTTC. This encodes CATRSPRDSYNEQFF.